These 4 T cell receptor beta chains came from one sample sequenced in a study of monozygotic twins with inflammatory bowel disease. For each CDR3 protein, TCRdb gives one entry from its re-call of the 5' RACE reads, without DNA. The table lists about 440,000 distinct CDR3 sequences. The specimen sequenced was blood. These receptors all stem from a human donor with ulcerative colitis or Crohn's disease, or a healthy co-twin of an affected twin (not recorded which).

The V and J genes are TRBV6-6 and TRBJ2-7; TCRdb indicates TRBD1, and absent DNA this call remains unverified. Germline CDR1 and CDR2: MNHNY and SVGAGI (reference sequence). The CDR3 is 13 residues long. CDR3 loop: CATYRGQGDEQYF.

The V and J genes are TRBV28 and TRBJ2-2. Germline V gene data show CDR1 as MDHEN and CDR2 as SYDVKM. The CDR3 consists of 15 residues. The CDR3 is CASSNVGGNTGELFF.

The chain uses TRBV6-1 and TRBJ1-2; TCRdb designates TRBD1, a call that cannot be tested without DNA. This CDR3 spans 13 amino acids. Per the germline V gene, CDR1 is MNHNS and CDR2 is SASEGT. CDR3 region: CASSEQGERGYTF.

This chain connects TRBV11-2 to TRBJ1-1; TCRdb outputs TRBD1, but without DNA this stays unchecked. This CDR3 has 12 residues. Per germline, CDR1 SGHAT and CDR2 FQNNGV. This chain's CDR3 is CASSPGASEAFF.